This is a list of T cell receptor beta chains from one sample in a study of T cells in Graves' hyperthyroidism and ophthalmopathy. TCRdb re-called the multiplex PCR reads through MiXCR, storing one row per CDR3 protein. The sample carries tens of thousands of distinct CDR3 sequences, 40% to 55% recorded once. The sample taken for sequencing was blood. The source is a woman in her forties or fifties with Graves' hyperthyroidism that later progressed to Graves' ophthalmopathy. The CDR3 runs from the conserved cysteine through the conserved F or W. Each record gives: V gene, clone size, D gene, J gene, CDR3 protein, CDR3 DNA. D genes are given only for firm matches. For some rows the clone size is stated as once, few or many, or as a class when expanded; others skip it.

TRBV10-3,medium-sized,NA,TRBJ1-2,CAISESSFNYGYTF,TGTGCCATCAGTGAGTCATCGTTCAACTATGGCTACACCTTC
TRBV6-6,many,TRBD1,TRBJ1-5,CASSTYQTGLNQPQHF,TGTGCCAGCAGTACCTATCAGACAGGGTTAAATCAGCCCCAGCATTTT
TRBV20-1,NA,NA,TRBJ1-5,CSARGTYSNQPQHF,TGCAGTGCTAGAGGGACGTATAGCAATCAGCCCCAGCATTTT
TRBV28,many,NA,TRBJ2-1,CASSLHTGKGSEQFF,TGTGCCAGCAGTTTACACACAGGGAAGGGGAGCGAGCAGTTCTTC
TRBV5-4,NA,NA,TRBJ1-1,CASSLDPFQAGTEAFF,TGTGCCAGCAGCTTGGACCCCTTCCAGGCTGGCACTGAAGCTTTCTTT
TRBV25-1,medium-sized,NA,TRBJ2-7,CASSEWWGREDSYEQYF,TGTGCCAGCAGTGAATGGTGGGGAAGGGAGGATTCCTACGAGCAGTACTTC
TRBV4-2,NA,TRBD2,TRBJ2-7,CASSQEEYGRDSREQYF,TGTGCCAGCAGCCAAGAAGAATACGGGAGGGACTCCCGCGAGCAGTACTTC
TRBV3-1,many,NA,TRBJ2-7,CASSQLYGGPYEQYF,TGTGCCAGCAGCCAGTTATACGGGGGTCCCTACGAGCAGTACTTC
TRBV2,NA,NA,TRBJ2-7,CACSVGHSYEQYF,TGTGCCTGCAGCGTAGGACACTCCTACGAGCAGTACTTC
TRBV6-1,NA,NA,TRBJ1-2,CASSERSGRDYGYTF,TGTGCCAGCAGTGAACGTTCAGGGAGAGACTATGGCTACACCTTC
TRBV9,NA,NA,TRBJ2-5,CASSAAQGIETQYF,TGTGCCAGCAGCGCGGCCCAGGGTATCGAGACCCAGTACTTC
TRBV6-8,once,TRBD1,TRBJ2-5,CASSYDRDSEETQYF,TGTGCCAGCAGTTACGACAGGGACAGTGAGGAGACCCAGTACTTC
TRBV7-2,NA,TRBD2,TRBJ2-1,CASSLASGRQTKYNEQFF,TGTGCCAGCAGCTTAGCTAGCGGGAGGCAGACAAAATACAATGAGCAGTTCTTC
TRBV7-7,NA,NA,TRBJ1-5,CASSSGLAGGKEHF,TGTGCTAGCAGCTCGGGACTAGCGGGAGGGAAGGAGCATTTT